This T cell receptor (beta chain) was recorded in a study of vaccination and CD4 T cells after COVID-19. Treatment: roughly 10-day PBMC culture with coronavirus spike peptide pools or control peptides (ViraFEST assay). Germline assignment: CDR1 DFQATT and CDR2 SNEGSKA (reference sequence). Germline trimming cut 2 bases from V and 10 bases from J; bases unmatched to any gene: 12. The CDR3 contains 14 residues. This clonotype has just a few counts. Antigen: not known. The Oncomine TCR Beta short-read assay was applied to DNA of cultured CD4+ T cells. MiXCR, run by TCRdb on the PCR reads, gives a single entry per CDR3 protein. Among about 7,100 distinct CDR3 sequences listed, 55% to 80% were seen once.

The specimen sequenced was CD4+ T cells from blood, cultured in vitro. This chain links TRBV20-1 with TRBJ1-2; 8 nucleotides agree with TRBD1. The sequence was obtained from a human donor who had recovered from COVID-19. The CDR3 loop reads CSARPPGQGPVYTF. In DNA form, the CDR3 reads TGCAGTGCTAGACCCCCAGGACAGGGTCCCGTCTACACCTTC.